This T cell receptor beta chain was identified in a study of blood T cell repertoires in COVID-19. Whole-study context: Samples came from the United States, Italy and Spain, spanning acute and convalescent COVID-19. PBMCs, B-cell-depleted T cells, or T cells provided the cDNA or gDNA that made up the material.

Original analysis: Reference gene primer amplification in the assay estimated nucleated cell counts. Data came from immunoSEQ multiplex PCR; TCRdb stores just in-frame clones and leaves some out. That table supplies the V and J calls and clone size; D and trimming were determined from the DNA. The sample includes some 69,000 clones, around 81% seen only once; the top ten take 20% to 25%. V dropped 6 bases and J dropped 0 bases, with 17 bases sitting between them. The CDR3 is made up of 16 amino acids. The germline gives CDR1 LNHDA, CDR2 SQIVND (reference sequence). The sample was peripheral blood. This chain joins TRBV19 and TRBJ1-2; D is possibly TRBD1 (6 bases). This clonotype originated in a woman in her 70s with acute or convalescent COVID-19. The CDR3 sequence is CASSRQAQLANYGYTF. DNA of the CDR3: TGTGCCAGTAGCCGACAGGCCCAACTAGCTAACTATGGCTACACCTTC. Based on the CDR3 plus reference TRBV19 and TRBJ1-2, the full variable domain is DGGITQSPKYLFRKEGQNVTLSCEQNLNHDAMYWYRQDPGQGLRLIYYSQIVNDFQKGDIAEGYSVSREKKESFPLTVTSAQKNPTAFYLCASSRQAQLANYGYTFGSGTRLTVV.